In its sample, the clone carrying this T cell receptor (beta chain) was seen once. The CDR3 is made up of 19 amino acids. The ends were cut back, 5 bases at V and 2 bases at J, with 27 bases in the middle. CDR1 SGHAT and CDR2 FQNNGV come from the germline V gene. In the original analysis: For nucleated cells, counts were estimated from reference gene primer amplification. Only in-frame clones appear in the TCRdb table, and some are missing; sequencing was by immunoSEQ multiplex PCR. V, J and clone size derive from that table, while D and trimming were established from the DNA sequence. This sample has fewer than 300,000 clones; more than 75% occur once, and the top ten carry more than 9%. Seattle cases were enrolled at active infection and followed longitudinally. These data belong to a study of blood T cell repertoires in COVID-19. The wider study: The United States, Italy and Spain provided the acute and convalescent COVID-19 samples. T cells, B-cell-depleted T cells, or PBMCs supplied cDNA or gDNA.

The rearrangement links TRBV11-2 to TRBJ2-5; D possibly corresponds to TRBD2 (5 bases). The sequence was collected from a man aged 50 to 59 with COVID-19, enrolled during active disease. The sequencing input was peripheral blood. The CDR3 DNA reads as TGTGCCAGCAGCGTGGTTCGGCCCCCCGTCTTTGAGGGACAAGAGACCCAGTACTTC. The encoded protein is CASSVVRPPVFEGQETQYF.